This T cell receptor (beta chain) emerged from a study of shared clonotypes between healthy human individuals (TCRdb year 2020). At the level of the whole study: Two women and a few men aged 18 to 49 years were included in the cohort. Per donor, three plates each were used for CD4 naive and CD4 memory, two for CD8 naive, and one for CD8 memory. Blood TCR repertoires of five healthy adults were deeply sequenced to estimate repertoire size and the extent of clonotype sharing between individuals. To increase sequencing depth and limit assay-specific biases, different laboratories used diverse techniques to prepare libraries and sequence TCR repertoires. Each donor's leukapheresis produced roughly between roughly 0.94 and 9.5 billion PBMCs. Results the study describes overall, beyond this receptor: Based on pairwise subsampling, the degree of clonotype sharing among donors was expected to be affected by sequencing depth. Larger estimated clonotype richness was generally found for naive subsets than for memory subsets. Sampling was limited to blood, and TCR repertoires in tissue likely differ from TCR repertoires in blood. Compared with non-shared clonotypes, clonotypes shared by all four sorted-subset donors had higher generation probabilities. Even with the large sequencing depth, rarefaction of the sorted-subset datasets indicated that sequencing was incomplete. Across a handful of donors, around 5.4% of naive CD4, 3% to 4% of naive CD8, under 2.5% of memory CD4, and 0.4% of memory CD8 clonotypes were shared. The genetic and exposure-history diversity represented was limited by the small number of donors.

On this clone: No antigen is known for it. Per-nucleotide qualities are absent, and no much larger clonotype sits a single base away. Other DNA sequences within the sample encode an identical CDR3.

CD8 naive samples consisted of CD45RO-negative cells that were positively selected for CCR7, yielding a CD45RA+CCR7+ population without TemRA cells. Healthy HIV-negative adults with no recently reported acute infections or vaccinations were included as donors. Every donor was a Caucasian adult residing in Nashville, Tennessee, USA. Blood was collected by leukapheresis, and PBMCs were isolated by Ficoll-Histopaque density gradient centrifugation and then cryopreserved in liquid nitrogen vapor phase. Analytical flow cytometry was used to check the purity and quantity of each magnetically sorted T cell population. Genomic DNA was isolated from each sorted fraction and quantified by UV absorbance on a Nanodrop 2000c. TCR CDR3 regions were amplified from genomic DNA by multiplex PCR using the deep immunoSEQ assay. Genomic DNA extracted from each cell subset was distributed evenly over all wells of several immunoSEQ 96-well plates, and each plate served as one replicate. For sorted subsets, each replicate PCR was loaded with approximately 0.2 ug genomic DNA, equivalent to 30,000 to 35,000 T cell genomes. Purified libraries were quantified with a Qubit 3.0 fluorometer, sized on a Bioanalyzer 2100, and re-quantified with the KAPA Library Quantification kit. Each immunoSEQ 96-well plate was sequenced on its own single-read 150-cycle Illumina NextSeq 550 flow cell. Concerning the study's data processing: Because only junctional sequences without quality scores were contained in the immunoSEQ output, filtering matching that applied to full-length reads could not be performed. Sequences were annotated with PyIR, a Python wrapper for IgBLAST v1.9, using IMGT germline references to assign V/J genes and CDR3. Reads with weak V/J assignments (E-value above 1e-6), missing CDR3, stop codons, out-of-frame junctions, or ambiguous translated residues were removed. A V3J clonotype was defined by an identical inferred V gene, J gene, and CDR3 amino acid sequence. Percentage overlap between repertoires was calculated by dividing the number of shared unique clonotypes by the size of the smaller repertoire. Richness of each repertoire was evaluated using RTK rarefaction, the Chao1 estimator, and Recon v2.1 estimates of unobserved clonotypes. Generation probabilities for all TCRbeta clonotypes obtained by the gDNA method from a handful of donors were computed using OLGA. TCRdb took over this immuneACCESS table, retaining in-frame rearrangements with V and J assigned. Such tables are incomplete; in checked studies, under half of the missing clones stem from an unresolved V gene, and the remainder is unexplained. V and J calls and clone size come straight from that table; D and trimming were deduced from the DNA. This sample lists about 2 million clones; about 95% were detected once. The ten largest clones capture less than 1.5% of the sample.

There are 13 amino acids in the CDR3, from cysteine to phenylalanine inclusive. Just CDR3 DNA is preserved here, 39 bases in frame from base 1. V gives up 1 base and J gives up 2 bases, and the segment between their germline ends measures 6 bases. According to the germline V gene, CDR1 reads MGHRA and CDR2 reads YSYEKL. Sequencing was done on a sample of naive CD8+ T cells sorted from blood. What this sample's cell subset or site label stands for: CD45RA+CCR7+. This TCR was sampled from a young man in good health. The sequence links TRBV4-1 to TRBJ2-7; the D gene is perhaps TRBD1, from 5 matching bases. The CDR3 is CASSQVQAYEQYF. Here is the DNA: TGCGCCAGCAGCCAAGTACAGGCCTACGAGCAGTACTTC.